These 8 T cell receptor beta chains share one sample of origin, sequenced in a study of T cell responses to AZD1222 COVID-19 vaccine. Repertoires were generated with immunoSEQ multiplex PCR, while TCRdb's copy carries only in-frame clones and drops some. The sample carries some 110,000 clones, about 80% recorded once. The specimen comprised peripheral blood, sampled on day 0 of AZD1222 vaccination. These receptors were taken from an adult in good health.

The sample holds a few counts of this clone. The genes are TRBV30 and TRBJ2-1; D tentatively fits TRBD1 or TRBD2 (5 bases each). The V gene's germline CDR1 is GTSNPN and CDR2 SVGIG (reference sequence). The V gene lost 6 bases and the J gene lost 3 bases, with 12 bases spanning the gap. The CDR3 length is 13 residues. The CDR3 DNA is TGTGCCTGCCAGGGTGGGGGCTACAATGAGCAGTTCTTC. Encoded protein: CACQGGGYNEQFF.

This rearrangement joins TRBV18 to TRBJ2-2, with 12 bases lining up with TRBD2. Germline CDR1 KGHSH, CDR2 LQKENI. The CDR3 is 17 residues long. V lost 3 bases and J lost 1; bases outside the gene matches: 3. This CDR3 is CASSPRTSGVNTGELFF. Here the CDR3 DNA reads TGTGCCAGCTCACCCCGGACTAGCGGGGTGAACACCGGGGAGCTGTTTTTT.

J is TRBJ1-2 and V is TRBV7-9; a possible D gene is TRBD1 (6 bases). CDR1 and CDR2 from the germline V gene are SEHNR and FQNEAQ (reference sequence). This CDR3 spans 13 amino acids. The germline V and J ends were trimmed by 5 bases and 6 bases, with 13 bases remaining between them. CDR3 bases: TGTGCCAGCAGCCCTACAGGGAAGGATGGCTACACCTTC. Its protein product is CASSPTGKDGYTF.

The J gene is TRBJ2-7, the V gene TRBV10-3, with D maybe TRBD2 (5 bases). This CDR3 contains 13 residues. The V gene's germline CDR1 is ENHRY and CDR2 SYGVKD. Trimming removed 8 bases from V and 3 bases from J, with 14 bases in between. CDR3 DNA sequence: TGTGCCATCGGGCTTAGGGAGAGCTACGAGCAGTACTTC. Residues: CAIGLRESYEQYF.

J is TRBJ1-1 and V is TRBV19; 9 nucleotides match TRBD1. The V and J ends lost 7 bases and 7 bases, in that order; junction bases with no gene match: 10. The length of the CDR3 is 14 residues. Germline CDR1 is LNHDA and CDR2 is SQIVND (reference sequence). CDR3 nucleotide sequence: TGTGCCAGTAAATTTGGCCGGGACAGGGTTGAAGCTTTCTTT. Encoded protein: CASKFGRDRVEAFF.

The CDR3 is CASSLGVAGGQETQYF. DNA for the CDR3: TGTGCCAGCAGCCTCGGGGTAGCGGGGGGGCAAGAGACCCAGTACTTC. This chain uses TRBV7-2 with TRBJ2-5; 11 bases map to TRBD2. Germline V CDR1 and CDR2: SGHTA, FQGNSA. With V trimmed by 5 bases and J by 2 bases, 7 bases remained unmatched. The CDR3 contains 16 residues.

This rearrangement joins TRBV18 to TRBJ1-2; D possibly corresponds to TRBD1 (5 bases). Germline loops: CDR1 KGHSH, CDR2 LQKENI. V was trimmed by 3 bases and J by 7 bases, leaving 21 bases between them. The CDR3 has 16 residues. The CDR3 spells CASSPGTANSGGGYTF. CDR3 nucleotide sequence: TGTGCCAGCTCACCCGGGACGGCTAATTCCGGGGGTGGCTACACCTTC.

V is TRBV7-2 and J is TRBJ2-5, with TRBD2 matching over 13 bases. V trimming: 5 bases; J trimming: 5 bases; junction bases outside the gene matches: 8. Germline CDR1 and CDR2: SGHTA and FQGNSA. CDR3 length: 16 residues. CDR3 loop: CASSHTSGRGLETQYF. CDR3 nucleotides: TGTGCCAGCAGCCATACTAGCGGGAGGGGCTTGGAGACCCAGTACTTC.